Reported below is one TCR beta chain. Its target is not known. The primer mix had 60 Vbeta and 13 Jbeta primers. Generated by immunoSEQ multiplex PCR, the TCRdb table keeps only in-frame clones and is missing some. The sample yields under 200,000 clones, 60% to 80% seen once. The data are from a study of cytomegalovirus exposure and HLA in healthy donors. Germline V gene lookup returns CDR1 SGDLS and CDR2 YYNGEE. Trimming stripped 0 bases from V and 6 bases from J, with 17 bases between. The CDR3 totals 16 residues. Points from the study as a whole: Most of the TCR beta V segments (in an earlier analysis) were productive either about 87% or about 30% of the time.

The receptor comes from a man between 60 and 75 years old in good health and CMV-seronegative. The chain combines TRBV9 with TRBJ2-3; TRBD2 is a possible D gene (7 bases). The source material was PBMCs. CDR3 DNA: TGTGCCAGCAGCGTAGCTGAGGGGGGGATTGTGGATACGCAGTATTTT. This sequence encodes CASSVAEGGIVDTQYF.